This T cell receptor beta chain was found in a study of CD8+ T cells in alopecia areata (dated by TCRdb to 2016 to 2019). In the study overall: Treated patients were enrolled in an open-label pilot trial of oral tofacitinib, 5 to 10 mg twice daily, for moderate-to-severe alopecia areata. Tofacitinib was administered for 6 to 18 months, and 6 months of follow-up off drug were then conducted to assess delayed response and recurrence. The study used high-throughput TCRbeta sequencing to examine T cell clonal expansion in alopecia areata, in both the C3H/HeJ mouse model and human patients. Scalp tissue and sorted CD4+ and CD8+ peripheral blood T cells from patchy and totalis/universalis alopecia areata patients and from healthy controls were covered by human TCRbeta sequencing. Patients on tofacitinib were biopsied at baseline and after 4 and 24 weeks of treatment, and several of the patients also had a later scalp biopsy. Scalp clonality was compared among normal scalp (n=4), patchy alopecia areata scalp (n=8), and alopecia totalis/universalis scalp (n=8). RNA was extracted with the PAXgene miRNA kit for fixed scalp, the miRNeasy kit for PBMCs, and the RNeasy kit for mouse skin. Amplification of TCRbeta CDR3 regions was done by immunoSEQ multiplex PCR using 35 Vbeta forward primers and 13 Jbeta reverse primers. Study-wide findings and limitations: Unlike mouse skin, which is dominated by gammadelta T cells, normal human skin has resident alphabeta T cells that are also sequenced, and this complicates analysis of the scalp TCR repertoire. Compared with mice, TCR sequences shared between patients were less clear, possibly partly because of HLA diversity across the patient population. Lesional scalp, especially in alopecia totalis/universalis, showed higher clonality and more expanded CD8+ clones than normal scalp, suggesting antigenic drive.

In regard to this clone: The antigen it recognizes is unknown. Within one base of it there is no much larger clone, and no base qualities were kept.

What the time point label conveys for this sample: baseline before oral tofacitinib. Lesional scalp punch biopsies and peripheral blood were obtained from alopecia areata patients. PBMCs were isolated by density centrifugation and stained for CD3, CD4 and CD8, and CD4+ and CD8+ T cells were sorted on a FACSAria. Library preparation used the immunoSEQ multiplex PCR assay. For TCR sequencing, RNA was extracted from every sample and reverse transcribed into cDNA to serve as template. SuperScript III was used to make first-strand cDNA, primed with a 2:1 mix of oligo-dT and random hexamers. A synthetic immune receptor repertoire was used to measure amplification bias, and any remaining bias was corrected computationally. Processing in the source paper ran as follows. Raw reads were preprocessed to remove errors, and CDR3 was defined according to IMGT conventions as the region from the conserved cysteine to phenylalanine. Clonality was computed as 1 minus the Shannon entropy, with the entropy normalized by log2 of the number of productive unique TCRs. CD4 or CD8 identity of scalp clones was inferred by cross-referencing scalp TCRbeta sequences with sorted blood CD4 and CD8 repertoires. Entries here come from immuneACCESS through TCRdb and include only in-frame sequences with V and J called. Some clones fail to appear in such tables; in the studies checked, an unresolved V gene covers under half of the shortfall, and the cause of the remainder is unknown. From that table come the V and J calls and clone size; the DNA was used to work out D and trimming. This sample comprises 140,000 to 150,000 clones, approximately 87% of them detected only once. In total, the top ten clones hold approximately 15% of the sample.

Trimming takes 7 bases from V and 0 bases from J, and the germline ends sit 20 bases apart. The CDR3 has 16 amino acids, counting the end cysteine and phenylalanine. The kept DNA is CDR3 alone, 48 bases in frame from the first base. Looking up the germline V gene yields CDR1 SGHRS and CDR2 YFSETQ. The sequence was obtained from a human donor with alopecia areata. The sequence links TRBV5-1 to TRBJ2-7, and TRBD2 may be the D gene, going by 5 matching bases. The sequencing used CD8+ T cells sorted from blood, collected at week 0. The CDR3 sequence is CASGNTGYSGSYEQYF. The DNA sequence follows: TGCGCCAGCGGAAATACGGGATATTCGGGCTCCTACGAGCAGTACTTC.